The present T cell receptor (beta chain) was sequenced within a study of T cells in Graves' hyperthyroidism and ophthalmopathy. Whole-study results and caveats: Patients with ophthalmopathy were separated from those with stable hyperthyroidism by a 13 V-J model.

Researchers amplified the TCR beta CDR3 regions from RNA transcripts. HTBI primers were the set used in a first-round RT-PCR of the TCR CDR3. TCRdb passed the multiplex PCR reads through MiXCR, listing each CDR3 protein once. The table lists 250,000 to 300,000 distinct CDR3 sequences, around 15% of them singletons, with roughly 7.9% in the top ten. This clonotype occurred many times. No antigen is known for it. For Graves' hyperthyroidism to be stable, ophthalmopathy could not progress within 18 months. Diagnosis of hyperthyroidism was new in patients aged 18 to 65, and its duration was under 2 months. Extraction of PBMCs used around 9.6 ml of fresh peripheral blood. The ends were cut back, 3 bases at V and 1 base at J, with 3 bases in the middle. Per germline, CDR1 LGHNT and CDR2 FRNRAP. The CDR3 totals 12 residues.

The source material was blood. The chain carries TRBV12-5 and TRBJ1-1; D gene ambiguous. The source of this sequence is a middle-aged woman with Graves' hyperthyroidism. The CDR3 sequence: CASGFENTEAFF. CDR3 bases: TGTGCTAGTGGTTTTGAGAACACTGAAGCTTTCTTT.